This TCR beta chain stems from a study of CD8 T cells in Susac syndrome. The germline V and J ends were trimmed by 1 base and 1 base, with 2 bases remaining between them. The CDR3 covers 13 residues. Negative isolation was used for CD8+ and CD4+ T cells and FACS enrichment for TEMRA cells. RNA totalling roughly 0.45 to 1 ug underwent reverse transcription with random hexamers. Via MiXCR, TCRdb re-called the immunoSEQ multiplex PCR reads, giving one row per CDR3 protein. Among about 150,000 distinct CDR3 sequences listed, around 94% were seen once. Input material: CD4+ T cells from PBMCs. V usage is TRBV12-3 or TRBV12-4 and J usage is TRBJ1-5; no definite D call. This sequence originates from a human donor in good health. CDR3 amino acids: CASSLESNQPQHF. In DNA form, the CDR3 reads TGTGCCAGCAGTTTAGAAAGCAATCAGCCCCAGCATTTT.